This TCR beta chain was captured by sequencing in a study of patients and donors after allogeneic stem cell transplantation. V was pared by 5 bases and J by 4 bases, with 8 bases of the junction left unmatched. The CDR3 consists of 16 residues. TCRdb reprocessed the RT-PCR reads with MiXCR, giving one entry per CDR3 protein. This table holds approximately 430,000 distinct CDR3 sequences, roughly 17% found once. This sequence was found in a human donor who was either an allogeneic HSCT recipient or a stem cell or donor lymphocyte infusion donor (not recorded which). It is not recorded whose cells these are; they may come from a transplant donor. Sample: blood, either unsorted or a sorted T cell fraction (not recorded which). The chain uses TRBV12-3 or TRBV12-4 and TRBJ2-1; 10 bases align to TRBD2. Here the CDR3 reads CASSASSTSGYNEQFF. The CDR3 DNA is TGTGCCAGCAGTGCCTCGTCGACTAGCGGGTACAATGAGCAGTTCTTC.